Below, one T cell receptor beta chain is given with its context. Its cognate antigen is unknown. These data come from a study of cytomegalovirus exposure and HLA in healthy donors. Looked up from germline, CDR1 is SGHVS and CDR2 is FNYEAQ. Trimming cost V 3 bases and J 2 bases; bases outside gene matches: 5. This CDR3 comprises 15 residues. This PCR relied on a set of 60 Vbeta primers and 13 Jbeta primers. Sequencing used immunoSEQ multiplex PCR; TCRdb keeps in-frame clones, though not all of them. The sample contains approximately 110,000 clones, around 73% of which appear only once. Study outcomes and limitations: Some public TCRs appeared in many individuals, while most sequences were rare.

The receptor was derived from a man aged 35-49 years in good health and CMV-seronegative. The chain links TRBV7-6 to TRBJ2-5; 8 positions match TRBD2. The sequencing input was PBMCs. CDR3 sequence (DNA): TGTGCCAGCAGCTTGGGAGCGGGGGATCAAGAGACCCAGTACTTC. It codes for CASSLGAGDQETQYF. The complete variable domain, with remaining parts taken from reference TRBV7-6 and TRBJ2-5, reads GAGVSQSPRYKVTKRGQDVALRCDPISGHVSLYWYRQALGQGPEFLTYFNYEAQQDKSGLPNDRFSAERPEGSISTLTIQRTEQRDSAMYRCASSLGAGDQETQYFGPGTRLLVL.